What follows are 14 T cell receptor beta chains derived from one specimen sequenced in a study of identical twins. TCRdb independently ran MiXCR on the 5' RACE reads; one entry per CDR3 protein. This repertoire shows around 250,000 distinct CDR3 sequences, roughly 13% found once; its top ten account for roughly 3.7%. These data also featured in a second study, about yellow fever vaccine responses in identical twins.

Sequencing was done on a sample of memory (CD45RO+) T cells sorted from blood. These receptors all stem from a woman between 18 and 29 years old in good health.

The rearrangement joins TRBV5-1 to TRBJ2-1, with D maybe TRBD1 (6 bases). CDR1 is SGHRS and CDR2 is YFSETQ in the germline V gene. The CDR3 is 17 residues long. Trimming shortened V by 4 bases and J by 2 bases, and 19 bases separated the two germline ends. CDR3 sequence reads: CASSMSGALEPYNEQFF. The CDR3 coding sequence is TGCGCCAGCAGCATGTCAGGGGCCCTAGAACCCTACAATGAGCAGTTCTTC. Drawing the rest from reference TRBV5-1 and TRBJ2-1, the complete variable domain is KAGVTQTPRYLIKTRGQQVTLSCSPISGHRSVSWYQQTPGQGLQFLFEYFSETQRNKGNFPGRFSGRQFSNSRSEMNVSTLELGDSALYLCASSMSGALEPYNEQFFGPGTRLTVL.

The V gene is TRBV28, the J gene TRBJ2-3; D is uncertain. Germline V gives CDR1 MDHEN, CDR2 SYDVKM. Deletions cut 3 bases from V and 4 bases from J, with 17 bases between. The CDR3 spans 16 residues. The CDR3, as DNA: TGTGCCAGCAGTTTTGGAAAATTAGAAAGGGCAGATACGCAGTATTTT. Encoded protein: CASSFGKLERADTQYF.

This chain joins TRBV28 and TRBJ2-7, with D perhaps TRBD1 or TRBD2 (6 bases each). Germline lookup yields CDR1 MDHEN and CDR2 SYDVKM. The CDR3 consists of 14 residues. V shed 4 bases and J shed 5 bases, with 15 bases lying between them. The CDR3 spells CASSWIGGGNEQYF. The CDR3 DNA reads as TGTGCCAGCAGTTGGATAGGGGGAGGTAACGAGCAGTACTTC. Drawing the rest from reference TRBV28 and TRBJ2-7, the complete variable domain is DVKVTQSSRYLVKRTGEKVFLECVQDMDHENMFWYRQDPGLGLRLIYFSYDVKMKEKGDIPEGYSVSREKKERFSLILESASTNQTSMYLCASSWIGGGNEQYFGPGTRLTVT.

This sequence joins TRBV4-3 and TRBJ2-2; D uncertain. Looked up from germline, CDR1 is LGHNA and CDR2 is YSLEER. V was trimmed by 0 bases and J by 1 base, leaving 12 bases between them. CDR3 size: 17 residues. CDR3 nucleotide sequence: TGCGCCAGCAGCCAAGAGGCGAGTTCTAAGAACACCGGGGAGCTGTTTTTT. Its translation: CASSQEASSKNTGELFF.

This clonotype has a count of ten or more. The chain links TRBV5-1 to TRBJ2-7; D may be TRBD2 (5 bases). Trimming removed 6 bases at V and 3 bases at J, with 16 bases between. Per the germline V gene, CDR1 is SGHRS and CDR2 is YFSETQ. The CDR3 contains 14 residues. The CDR3 protein is CASTIQTGDYEQYF. The CDR3 DNA sequence: TGCGCCAGCACCATCCAAACCGGGGACTACGAGCAGTACTTC.

This sequence joins TRBV28 and TRBJ1-6; D is undetermined. There are 14 residues in the CDR3. Trimming cost V 6 bases and J 4 bases, with 10 bases left between them. Germline V gene sequence: CDR1 MDHEN, CDR2 SYDVKM. The CDR3 DNA follows: TGTGCCAGCAGGGAAGCCGATTATAATTCACCCCTCCACTTT. Its protein product is CASREADYNSPLHF.

In this sample, this clonotype turned up a few times. The rearrangement links TRBV15 to TRBJ2-5; D possibly corresponds to TRBD1 (5 bases). Germline lookup yields CDR1 LNHNV and CDR2 YYDKDF (reference sequence). Deletions cut 4 bases from V and 5 bases from J, with 17 bases between. The length of the CDR3 is 15 residues. CDR3 nucleotide sequence: TGTGCCACCAGCAAAAGGGTTAGCCAGGGCGAGACCCAGTACTTC. This codes for CATSKRVSQGETQYF. The complete variable domain, with remaining parts taken from reference TRBV15 and TRBJ2-5, reads DAMVIQNPRYQVTQFGKPVTLSCSQTLNHNVMYWYQQKSSQAPKLLFHYYDKDFNNEADTPDNFQSRRPNTSFCFLDIRSPGLGDTAMYLCATSKRVSQGETQYFGPGTRLLVL.

The chain couples TRBV20-1 to TRBJ2-3, with TRBD1 as a possible D gene (6 bases). The CDR3 totals 13 residues. Germline-derived CDR1 and CDR2 are DFQATT and SNEGSKA (reference sequence). V lost 6 bases to trimming and J lost 5 bases, with 15 bases between them. CDR3 nucleotide sequence: TGCAGTGCGCCGGCGAGAGGGGGAGATACGCAGTATTTT. Translation: CSAPARGGDTQYF.

The chain carries TRBV3-1 and TRBJ2-5; 11 bases fit TRBD2. This CDR3 is 16 amino acids long. V shed 1 base, J shed 3 bases, and the junction held 4 bases outside the gene matches. The germline CDR1 and CDR2 sequences are LGHDT and YNNKEL (reference sequence). The CDR3 spells CASSQVASGGKETQYF. DNA for the CDR3: TGTGCCAGCAGCCAAGTTGCTAGCGGGGGGAAAGAGACCCAGTACTTC.

The chain employs TRBV3-1 and TRBJ2-7; unclear D gene. Germline V lookup: CDR1 LGHDT, CDR2 YNNKEL (reference sequence). V dropped 0 bases and J dropped 5 bases, with 14 bases sitting between them. The CDR3 has 15 amino acids. This chain's CDR3 is CASSQDLARYDEQYF. DNA of the CDR3: TGTGCCAGCAGCCAAGATTTAGCCCGGTATGACGAGCAGTACTTC.

The gene calls are TRBV11-2 and TRBJ2-5, with 9 bases that match TRBD2. The trim removed 3 bases at V and 4 bases at J, leaving 0 bases unmatched. Germline assignment: CDR1 SGHAT and CDR2 FQNNGV. This CDR3 spans 13 amino acids. The CDR3 DNA sequence: TGTGCCAGCAGCTTTAGCGGGAGAGAGACCCAGTACTTC. Protein: CASSFSGRETQYF.

By its share, this clonotype is medium-sized. The chain employs TRBV20-1 and TRBJ2-1, with 11 positions matching TRBD2. V was pared by 0 bases and J by 4 bases, with 5 bases of the junction left unmatched. This CDR3 is 16 amino acids long. CDR1 DFQATT and CDR2 SNEGSKA come from the germline V gene (reference sequence). The DNA for the CDR3 is TGCAGTGCTAGAGATCTTAGCGGGGGGGAGTACAATGAGCAGTTCTTC. The encoded protein is CSARDLSGGEYNEQFF.

The V and J genes are TRBV2 and TRBJ1-5; tentatively, D is TRBD1 (5 bases). Germline V gene sequence: CDR1 SNHLY, CDR2 FYNNEI. The CDR3 length is 13 residues. With 4 bases removed from V and 4 bases from J, the gap between germline ends came to 8 bases. The CDR3 region has the DNA TGTGCCAGCAGTGCCCCAGGGAATCAGCCCCAGCATTTT. Translated, it gives CASSAPGNQPQHF.

The chain uses TRBV28 and TRBJ2-4, with D hard to call. There are 15 residues in the CDR3. The germline V gene encodes CDR1 MDHEN and CDR2 SYDVKM. Trimming stripped 1 base from V and 1 base from J, with 8 bases between. CDR3 sequence (DNA): TGTGCCAGCAGTTTATCTGGGCAGGCCAAAAACATTCAGTACTTC. Protein product: CASSLSGQAKNIQYF.